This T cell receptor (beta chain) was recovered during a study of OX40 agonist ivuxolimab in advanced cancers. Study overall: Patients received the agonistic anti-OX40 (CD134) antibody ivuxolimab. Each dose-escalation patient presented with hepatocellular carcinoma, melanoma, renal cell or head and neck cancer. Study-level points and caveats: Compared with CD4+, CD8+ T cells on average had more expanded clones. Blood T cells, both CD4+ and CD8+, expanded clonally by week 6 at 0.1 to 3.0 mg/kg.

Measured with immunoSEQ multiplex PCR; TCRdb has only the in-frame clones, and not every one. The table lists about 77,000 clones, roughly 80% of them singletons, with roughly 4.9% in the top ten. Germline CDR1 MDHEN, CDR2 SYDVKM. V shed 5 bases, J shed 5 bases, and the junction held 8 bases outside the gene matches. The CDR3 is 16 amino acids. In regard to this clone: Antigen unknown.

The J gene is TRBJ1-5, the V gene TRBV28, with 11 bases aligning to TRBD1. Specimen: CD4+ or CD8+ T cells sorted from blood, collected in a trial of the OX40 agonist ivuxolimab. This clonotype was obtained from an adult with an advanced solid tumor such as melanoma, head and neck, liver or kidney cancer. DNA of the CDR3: TGTGCCAGCAGTAACGGACAGGGGGCTTGGTATCAGCCCCAGCATTTT. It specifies CASSNGQGAWYQPQHF.